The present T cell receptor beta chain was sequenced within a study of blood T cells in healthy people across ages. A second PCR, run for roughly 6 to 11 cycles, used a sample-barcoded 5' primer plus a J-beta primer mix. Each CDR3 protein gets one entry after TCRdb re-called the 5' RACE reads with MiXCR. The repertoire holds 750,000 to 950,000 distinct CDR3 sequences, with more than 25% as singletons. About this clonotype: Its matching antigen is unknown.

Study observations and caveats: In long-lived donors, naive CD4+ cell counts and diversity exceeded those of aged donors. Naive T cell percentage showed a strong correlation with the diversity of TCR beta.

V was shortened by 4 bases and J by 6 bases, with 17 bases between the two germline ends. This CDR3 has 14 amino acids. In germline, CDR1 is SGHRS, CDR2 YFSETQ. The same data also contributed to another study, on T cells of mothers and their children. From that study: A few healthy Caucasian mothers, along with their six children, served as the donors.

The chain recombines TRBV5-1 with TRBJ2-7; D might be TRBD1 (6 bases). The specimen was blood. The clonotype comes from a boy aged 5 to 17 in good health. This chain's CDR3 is CASSHFRGIGEQYF. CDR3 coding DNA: TGCGCCAGCAGCCATTTCAGGGGAATCGGCGAGCAGTACTTC.